A single sample is the source of the 9 T cell receptor beta chains below, sequenced in a study of shared clonotypes between healthy human individuals. The data were produced by immunoSEQ multiplex PCR, yet TCRdb's version contains in-frame clones alone and is incomplete. The data contain fewer than 1.8 million clones, approximately 98.5% of them singletons. The sample consisted of naive CD4+ T cells sorted from blood. Specified subset: CD45RA+ positively selected. Receptor source: a man aged 25 to 40 in good health.

This clone was detected once. V usage is TRBV10-3 and J usage is TRBJ1-1, with 7 bases that match TRBD1. The CDR3 runs to 15 residues. The ends lost 1 base at V and 0 bases at J; junction bases unmatched: 2. Germline V gene sequence: CDR1 ENHRY, CDR2 SYGVKD. In nucleotides, the CDR3 is TGTGCCATCAGTGAGTTGACAGGGCTGAACACTGAAGCTTTCTTT. It is translated as CAISELTGLNTEAFF.

The chain employs TRBV27 and TRBJ2-1; 12 bases line up with TRBD2. This CDR3 comprises 16 residues. Trimming cost V 2 bases and J 6 bases; bases outside gene matches: 5. Germline CDR1 reads MNHEY; CDR2 reads SMNVEV (reference sequence). CDR3 DNA: TGTGCCAGCAGTTTACTAGCGGGAGGGCCCGGCAATGAGCAGTTCTTC. Translation gives CASSLLAGGPGNEQFF.

A word on this clone: Other DNA variants within this sample encode the same CDR3. The rearrangement uses TRBV18 and TRBJ2-2; D not certain. This CDR3 contains 13 residues. Per the germline V gene, CDR1 is KGHSH and CDR2 is LQKENI. V dropped 0 bases and J dropped 8 bases, with 7 bases sitting between them. Here the CDR3 DNA reads TGTGCCAGCTCACCACCGTCGAGTGGGGAGCTGTTTTTT. Translating it yields CASSPPSSGELFF.

The rearrangement links TRBV5-1 to TRBJ2-7; possibly TRBD1 for D (5 bases). From germline, CDR1 is SGHRS and CDR2 YFSETQ. The CDR3 is 14 residues long. Trimming shortened V by 1 base and J by 6 bases, and 14 bases separated the two germline ends. CDR3 loop: CASSLFRGAGEQYF. In nucleotides, the CDR3 is TGCGCCAGCAGCTTGTTTAGGGGTGCTGGCGAGCAGTACTTC.

The gene calls are TRBV20-1 and TRBJ2-5; D is unclear. The germline CDR1 and CDR2 sequences are DFQATT and SNEGSKA (reference sequence). The CDR3 covers 11 residues. The germline V and J ends were trimmed by 4 bases and 5 bases, with 8 bases remaining between them. The CDR3 DNA follows: TGCAGTGCTAAAGCGTACGAGACCCAGTACTTC. This translates into CSAKAYETQYF.

This clone was recorded only once. This CDR3 is CASSQGQGNLNEQFF. The CDR3 nucleotides are TGCGCCAGCAGCCAGGGACAGGGAAATTTGAATGAGCAGTTCTTC. This chain links TRBV5-1 with TRBJ2-1, with TRBD1 matching 9 bases. V gave up 4 bases and J gave up 7 bases; unmatched junction bases: 9. Germline CDR1 and CDR2: SGHRS and YFSETQ. There are 15 residues in the CDR3. The full variable domain, in which reference TRBV5-1 and TRBJ2-1 provide the parts outside the CDR3, is KAGVTQTPRYLIKTRGQQVTLSCSPISGHRSVSWYQQTPGQGLQFLFEYFSETQRNKGNFPGRFSGRQFSNSRSEMNVSTLELGDSALYLCASSQGQGNLNEQFFGPGTRLTVL.

CDR3 coding DNA: TGTGCCAGCAGTGGGACAGGCGGTCAGCCCCAGCATTTT. Translation gives CASSGTGGQPQHF. The gene calls are TRBV6-1 and TRBJ1-5; 7 bases fit TRBD1. After removal of 4 bases from V and 6 bases from J, the junction contained 3 bases not matched to a gene. From germline, CDR1 is MNHNS and CDR2 SASEGT. This CDR3 is built from 13 residues.

The chain combines TRBV7-9 with TRBJ1-1; D possibly corresponds to TRBD1 (5 bases). With 0 bases removed from V and 10 bases from J, the gap between germline ends came to 15 bases. Looked up from germline, CDR1 is SEHNR and CDR2 is FQNEAQ (reference sequence). The CDR3 consists of 14 residues. The DNA of the CDR3 is TGTGCCAGCAGCTTAGCGCGTGGGGGGGTTGCAGCTTTCTTT. Translation: CASSLARGGVAAFF.

The CDR3 reads CASFKGGSTGELFF. CDR3 nucleotide sequence: TGTGCCAGTTTCAAGGGCGGAAGCACCGGGGAGCTGTTTTTT. The chain has TRBV6-1 and TRBJ2-2; D is uncertain. The CDR3 covers 14 residues. Germline CDR1 is MNHNS and CDR2 is SASEGT. Trimming removed 9 bases at V and 4 bases at J, with 15 bases between.